This T cell receptor (beta chain) emerged from a study of blood T cell repertoires in COVID-19. For the study at large: There were acute and convalescent COVID-19 samples, and they came from the United States, Italy and Spain.

V lost 11 bases and J 3 bases, leaving 11 bases between the germline ends. CDR1 and CDR2 from the germline V gene are MNHEY and SVGAGI. This CDR3 spans 11 amino acids. Participant-given clinical history determined each cohort assignment. In Cohort 3, a recovered donor had either two negative PCRs, clearance, or symptom resolution. Authors' analysis steps: Reference gene primers were amplified, and this amplification served to estimate nucleated cell counts. The assay was immunoSEQ multiplex PCR, and TCRdb's table has in-frame clones only and misses some. Clonal size and the V and J genes are those of that table, whereas D and trimming came from the DNA. The repertoire holds 150,000 to 200,000 clones, with roughly four fifths as singletons.

The TCR originated in a man between 45 and 60 years old who had recovered from COVID-19. This chain joins TRBV6-5 and TRBJ2-7; D is perhaps TRBD2 (6 bases). The source material was PBMCs or T cells enriched from blood (not recorded which). The CDR3 sequence is CAGGIGYEQYF. The CDR3 DNA reads TGTGCCGGGGGGATTGGCTACGAGCAGTACTTC.